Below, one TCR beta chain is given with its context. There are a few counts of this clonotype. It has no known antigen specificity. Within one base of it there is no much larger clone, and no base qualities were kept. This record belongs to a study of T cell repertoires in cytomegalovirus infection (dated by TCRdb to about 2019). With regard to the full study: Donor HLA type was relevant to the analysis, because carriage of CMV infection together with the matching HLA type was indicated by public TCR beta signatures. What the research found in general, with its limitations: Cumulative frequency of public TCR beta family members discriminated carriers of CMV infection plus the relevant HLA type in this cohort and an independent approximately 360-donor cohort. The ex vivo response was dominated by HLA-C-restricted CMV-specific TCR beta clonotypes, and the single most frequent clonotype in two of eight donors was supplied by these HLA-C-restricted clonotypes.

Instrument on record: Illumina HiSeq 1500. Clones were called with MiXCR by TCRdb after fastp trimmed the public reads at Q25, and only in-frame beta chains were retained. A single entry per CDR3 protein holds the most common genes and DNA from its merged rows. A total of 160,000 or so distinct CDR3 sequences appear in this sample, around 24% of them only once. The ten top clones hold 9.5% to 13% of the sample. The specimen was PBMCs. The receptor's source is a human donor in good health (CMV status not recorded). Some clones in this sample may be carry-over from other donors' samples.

The CDR3 region has the sequence CASSVGGLSTDTQYF. The nucleotides are TGTGCCAGCAGCGTCGGGGGACTTAGCACAGATACGCAGTATTTT. In this chain, TRBV9 is recombined with TRBJ2-3; a tentative D match to TRBD2 spans 6 bases. The V and J ends are trimmed by 2 bases and 0 bases, leaving 10 bases between them. Reading from cysteine to phenylalanine, the CDR3 counts 15 amino acids. Solely the CDR3 DNA is kept, with 45 bases framed from the first base. Reading the germline V gene gives CDR1 SGDLS and CDR2 YYNGEE.